The 12 T cell receptor beta chains below were found in one sample sequenced in a study of OX40 agonist ivuxolimab in advanced cancers. Measured with immunoSEQ multiplex PCR; TCRdb has only the in-frame clones, and not every one. The data show under 15,000 clones, about 75% seen once. The sample consisted of CD4+ or CD8+ T cells sorted from blood, taken in a trial of the OX40 agonist ivuxolimab. These receptors all stem from an adult with an advanced solid tumor such as melanoma, head and neck, liver or kidney cancer.

Note on this clone: One end of the junction fails to match germline, which may point to a read error. Other DNA variants within this sample encode the same CDR3. This rearrangement joins TRBV7-7 to TRBJ2-2; a weak D match, TRBD2 (5 bases). The germline V gene encodes CDR1 SSHAT and CDR2 FNYEAQ (reference sequence). The CDR3 loop spans 15 amino acids. The chain's CDR3 is CASSLVIGNTGELFF. DNA of the CDR3: TGCGCTAGCAGCTTAGTGATAGGGAACACCGGGGAGCTGTTTTTT.

V gene TRBV9 combines with J gene TRBJ2-1; TRBD2 agrees at 8 bases. Germline CDR1 and CDR2: SGDLS and YYNGEE. The CDR3 has 15 amino acids. J gave up 4 bases and V 0 bases, and 3 bases lay outside the gene matches. Here the CDR3 reads CASSVAGGVYNEQFF. CDR3 DNA sequence: TGTGCCAGCAGCGTAGCGGGAGGGGTATACAATGAGCAGTTCTTC.

The V call is TRBV7-6, the J call TRBJ2-1, with a tentative D call TRBD2 (5 bases). The CDR3 length is 13 residues. Trimming removed 0 bases at V and 8 bases at J, with 8 bases between. Per germline, CDR1 SGHVS and CDR2 FNYEAQ. The CDR3 bases are TGTGCCAGCAGCTTAGCGGGAGTGGATGAGCAGTTCTTC. Amino acids: CASSLAGVDEQFF.

The chain joins TRBV30 to TRBJ1-1, with TRBD1 as a possible D gene (5 bases). V dropped 1 base and J dropped 6 bases, with 9 bases sitting between them. From germline, CDR1 is GTSNPN and CDR2 SVGIG (reference sequence). CDR3 length equals 12 residues. The CDR3: CAWSAIGAEAFF. In DNA form, the CDR3 reads TGTGCCTGGAGTGCCATAGGGGCTGAAGCTTTCTTT.

The chain joins TRBV9 to TRBJ1-3, with D perhaps TRBD1 (5 bases). Trimming removed 2 bases at V and 0 bases at J, with 12 bases between. Germline-derived CDR1 and CDR2 are SGDLS and YYNGEE. CDR3 size: 16 residues. CDR3 DNA: TGTGCCAGCAGCGTTGCGGCAGGGAGCTCTGGAAACACCATATATTTT. It codes for CASSVAAGSSGNTIYF.

The sample holds a few counts of this clone. In nucleotides, the CDR3 is TGTGCCAGCAGCGTGTCCCCGCTGAACACCGGGGAGCTGTTTTTT. Translation: CASSVSPLNTGELFF. The chain has TRBV9 and TRBJ2-2; D is unclear. This CDR3 has 15 amino acids. Germline V lookup: CDR1 SGDLS, CDR2 YYNGEE. V lost 2 bases and J lost 1, with 9 bases in between.

By share, this clone counts as medium-sized. The chain is built from TRBV30 and TRBJ1-1; D gene ambiguous. Trimming pared 3 bases from V and 0 bases from J, leaving 5 bases between. The CDR3 has 12 residues. Looked up from germline, CDR1 is GTSNPN and CDR2 is SVGIG (reference sequence). As DNA, the CDR3 is TGTGCCTGGAGAGAAATGAACACTGAAGCTTTCTTT. Amino acids: CAWREMNTEAFF.

The chain couples TRBV9 to TRBJ1-1, with 9 bases matching TRBD1. V shed 0 bases, J shed 5 bases, and the junction held 11 bases outside the gene matches. Germline-derived CDR1 and CDR2 are SGDLS and YYNGEE. There are 17 residues in the CDR3. CDR3 sequence reads: CASSVGDRVVERTEAFF. The CDR3 DNA follows: TGTGCCAGCAGCGTAGGGGACAGGGTAGTAGAGAGGACTGAAGCTTTCTTT.

The V call is TRBV19, the J call TRBJ1-5; D remains unclear. Germline CDR1 reads LNHDA; CDR2 reads SQIVND (reference sequence). The CDR3 length is 15 residues. V was cut by 2 bases and J by 0 bases, with 8 bases left in between. The CDR3 DNA follows: TGTGCCAGTAGTATAACTTTGGCTAGCAATCAGCCCCAGCATTTT. Encoded protein: CASSITLASNQPQHF.

V is TRBV19 and J is TRBJ2-7; TRBD1 might be the D (5 bases). The CDR3 totals 13 residues. The germline CDR1 and CDR2 sequences are LNHDA and SQIVND (reference sequence). Trimming pared 2 bases from V and 3 bases from J, leaving 8 bases between. The CDR3 DNA follows: TGTGCCAGTAGTATACAGGACAACTACGAGCAGTACTTC. Its translation: CASSIQDNYEQYF.

This clone is classed as large. The V and J genes are TRBV9 and TRBJ1-1; TRBD1 matches 9 bases. Unmatched junction bases numbered 12, after V lost 3 bases and J lost 3 bases. This CDR3 is 17 amino acids long. Looked up from germline, CDR1 is SGDLS and CDR2 is YYNGEE. This CDR3 reads CASSAGITGGGDTEAFF. The CDR3 bases are TGTGCCAGCAGCGCCGGTATTACAGGGGGCGGTGACACTGAAGCTTTCTTT.

This clone was detected once. This chain links TRBV6-5 with TRBJ2-7; TRBD2 aligns across 8 bases. CDR1 and CDR2 from the germline V gene are MNHEY and SVGAGI. The length of the CDR3 is 15 residues. V lost 2 bases to trimming and J lost 3 bases; unmatched junction nucleotides: 6. The CDR3 DNA reads TGTGCCAGCAGTTACAGTCTAGCGGGTTTCTACGAGCAGTACTTC. Amino acid sequence: CASSYSLAGFYEQYF.